This T cell receptor (beta chain) was profiled in a study of cytomegalovirus exposure and HLA in healthy donors. For this clone: The antigen is unknown.

The germline V gene encodes CDR1 SGHDN and CDR2 FVKESK. Trimming removed 0 bases at V and 8 bases at J, with 17 bases between. The CDR3 extends over 17 amino acids. The data were produced by immunoSEQ multiplex PCR, yet TCRdb's version contains in-frame clones alone and is incomplete. The sample carries tens of thousands of clones, around 88% recorded once. Study-wide points: Rarity marked most TCR sequences, yet some public TCRs occurred in many donors. The classifier reportedly diagnosed cytomegalovirus status with high sensitivity and specificity. The authors listed around 150 TCR beta chains as cytomegalovirus-associated.

This sequence was found in a woman between 18 and 29 years old in good health and CMV-seronegative. The sample was PBMCs. The chain combines TRBV14 with TRBJ1-6; D perhaps matches TRBD1 (5 bases). CDR3 sequence: CASSQEAIQVFDSPLHF. In DNA, the CDR3 is TGTGCCAGCAGCCAAGAGGCCATACAGGTTTTTGATTCACCCCTCCACTTT.